A single sample is the source of the 6 T cell receptor beta chains below, sequenced in a study of blood T cells in healthy people across ages. With a J-beta primer mix and a sample-barcoded 5' primer, a second PCR ran about 7 to 12 cycles. In TCRdb, the 5' RACE reads were re-called with MiXCR into one record per CDR3 protein. The top ten clones hold roughly 2.1% of a sample with over 1,500,000 distinct CDR3 sequences, around 48% of them seen once. Sequenced: blood. These TCRs come from a woman between 40 and 50 years old in good health.

The V gene is TRBV29-1, the J gene TRBJ2-4, with 7 bases lining up with TRBD1. Trimming at V came to 5 bases and at J to 1 base, leaving 20 bases not matched to a gene. Germline loops: CDR1 SQVTM, CDR2 ANQGSEA. This CDR3 spans 19 amino acids. The CDR3 sequence: CSVLNQQGPATGAKNIQYF. CDR3 DNA: TGCAGCGTTTTAAACCAACAGGGGCCGGCGACAGGGGCCAAAAACATTCAGTACTTC.

This rearrangement joins TRBV7-9 to TRBJ2-7; D gene uncertain. The CDR3 is 14 residues long. Trimming stripped 5 bases from V and 3 bases from J, with 14 bases between. The germline gives CDR1 SEHNR, CDR2 FQNEAQ (reference sequence). The CDR3 DNA reads TGTGCCAGCAGCCCGCAGAGTACCGGCTACGAGCAGTACTTC. This sequence encodes CASSPQSTGYEQYF.

For this clonotype: At one of its ends the junction is not consistent with the germline gene, which may arise from a read error. J is TRBJ2-5 and V is TRBV14; D may match TRBD1 or TRBD2 (5 bases each). The end of the DNA aligns better with TRBJ2-7, so the J call may be wrong. The germline CDR1 and CDR2 sequences are SGHDN and FVKESK. The CDR3 extends over 14 amino acids. CDR3 residues: CASTPGAASDEQYF. As DNA, the CDR3 is TGTGCCAGCACCCCCGGGGCAGCCTCCGACGAGCAGTACTTC.

The chain combines TRBV12-3 or TRBV12-4 with TRBJ2-2; perhaps TRBD1 as D (5 bases). The length of the CDR3 is 14 residues. V was pared by 6 bases and J by 8 bases, with 16 bases between. The CDR3 reads CASSYRSAVGELFF. In DNA, the CDR3 is TGTGCCAGCAGCTACAGGTCGGCGGTGGGGGAGCTGTTTTTT.

The genes are TRBV2 and TRBJ2-1, with D unclear. Germline assignment: CDR1 SNHLY and CDR2 FYNNEI. V shed 7 bases and J shed 7 bases, with 11 bases lying between them. CDR3 length equals 12 residues. The CDR3 reads CASTGRSNEQFF. CDR3 DNA: TGTGCCAGCACTGGGCGGTCGAATGAGCAGTTCTTC.

Regarding this clonotype: Germline and junction disagree at one end, which may indicate a read error. The rearrangement uses TRBV7-7 and TRBJ2-7; the D call may be TRBD1 or TRBD2 (5 bases each). The CDR3 runs 18 residues. In germline, CDR1 is SSHAT, CDR2 FNYEAQ (reference sequence). CDR3 sequence reads: CASSLAPWPTAVDYEQYF. The CDR3 region has the DNA TGTGCTAGCAGCTTAGCGCCCTGGCCGACAGCGGTAGACTACGAGCAGTACTTC.